Presented here are 30 T cell receptor beta chains from one specimen sequenced in a study of long-term antiretroviral therapy in people with HIV. Run at survey level, the immunoSEQ assay was version v3.0. Data came from immunoSEQ multiplex PCR; TCRdb stores just in-frame clones and leaves some out. Of about 34,000 clones listed, 94% were seen once; the top ten hold 3% to 4%. This sample comprised unsorted PBMCs, obtained approximately 5 years after starting antiretroviral therapy. The receptors were gathered from a woman in her forties or fifties with HIV.

V and J are TRBV5-1 and TRBJ2-2; TRBD2 matches 13 bases. The V gene's germline CDR1 is SGHRS and CDR2 YFSETQ. The CDR3 covers 16 residues. V shed 7 bases, J shed 2 bases, and the junction held 5 bases outside the gene matches. CDR3 loop: CASRTSGGLNTGELFF. CDR3 in DNA: TGCGCCAGCCGGACTAGCGGGGGCCTCAACACCGGGGAGCTGTTTTTT. Full variable domain (missing parts from reference TRBV5-1 and TRBJ2-2): KAGVTQTPRYLIKTRGQQVTLSCSPISGHRSVSWYQQTPGQGLQFLFEYFSETQRNKGNFPGRFSGRQFSNSRSEMNVSTLELGDSALYLCASRTSGGLNTGELFFGEGSRLTVL.

V usage is TRBV6-5 and J usage is TRBJ1-3; the D is unclear. From germline, CDR1 is MNHEY and CDR2 SVGAGI. V lost 8 bases to trimming and J lost 0 bases, with 14 bases between them. The CDR3 spans 15 residues. CDR3: CASGPGQISGNTIYF. The CDR3 DNA sequence: TGTGCCAGCGGACCTGGGCAGATCTCTGGAAACACCATATATTTT.

The chain links TRBV7-9 to TRBJ2-7; TRBD1 agrees at 8 bases. The CDR3 totals 14 residues. Germline assignment: CDR1 SEHNR and CDR2 FQNEAQ (reference sequence). V shed 5 bases, J shed 2 bases, and the junction held 5 bases outside the gene matches. CDR3 in amino acids: CASSRGQEAYEQYF. The CDR3 nucleotides are TGTGCCAGCAGCCGGGGACAGGAGGCCTACGAGCAGTACTTC.

The J gene is TRBJ2-3, the V gene TRBV29-1; TRBD1 might be the D (5 bases). CDR3 length: 14 residues. Germline values: CDR1 SQVTM, CDR2 ANQGSEA. V was cut by 6 bases and J by 0 bases, with 13 bases left in between. The chain's CDR3 is CSVPRQLSTDTQYF. For the CDR3, the DNA is TGCAGCGTGCCCCGACAGCTTAGCACAGATACGCAGTATTTT.

The J gene is TRBJ1-4, the V gene TRBV25-1; possibly TRBD1 for D (6 bases). The V end was cut by 2 bases, the J end by 8 bases, with 15 bases between. The CDR3 covers 15 residues. Germline lookup yields CDR1 MGHDK and CDR2 SYGVNS. The CDR3, as DNA: TGTGCCAGCAGTGAAACCGGACGGGGGGCCGAAAAACTGTTTTTT. Its protein is CASSETGRGAEKLFF.

This clone was recorded once. J is TRBJ2-5 and V is TRBV7-6, with 7 bases aligning to TRBD1. Germline CDR1 SGHVS, CDR2 FNYEAQ. This CDR3 has 14 amino acids. V trimming: 5 bases; J trimming: 2 bases; junction bases outside the gene matches: 5. In DNA form, the CDR3 reads TGTGCCAGCAGCATGACAGGGAAGCAAGAGACCCAGTACTTC. It translates to CASSMTGKQETQYF.

The chain recombines TRBV7-9 with TRBJ1-1; D not resolved. The germline gives CDR1 SEHNR, CDR2 FQNEAQ (reference sequence). V lost 5 bases and J 4 bases, leaving 20 bases between the germline ends. The CDR3 is made up of 16 amino acids. CDR3 nucleotides: TGTGCCAGCAGCCAACCAACCCATCCGGACGGCACTGAAGCTTTCTTT. Protein product: CASSQPTHPDGTEAFF.

The CDR3 loop is CASSSGDLSNQPQHF. For the CDR3, the DNA is TGTGCCAGCAGTTCCGGGGACCTAAGCAATCAGCCCCAGCATTTT. The chain employs TRBV28 and TRBJ1-5; D might be TRBD1 (5 bases). Germline loops: CDR1 MDHEN, CDR2 SYDVKM. V lost 4 bases and J lost 1, with 11 bases in between. This CDR3 comprises 15 residues.

The gene calls are TRBV6-6 and TRBJ2-7; TRBD1 aligns across 9 bases. The CDR3 is made up of 14 amino acids. CDR1 and CDR2 from the germline V gene are MNHNY and SVGAGI (reference sequence). Trimming cost V 7 bases and J 5 bases; bases outside gene matches: 9. This CDR3 reads CASTREGQGNEQYF. In nucleotides, the CDR3 is TGTGCCAGCACCAGAGAGGGACAGGGTAACGAGCAGTACTTC.

This chain connects TRBV18 to TRBJ1-5, with D uncertain. There are 13 residues in the CDR3. V lost 3 bases, J lost 7 bases, and 10 bases lay in between. Germline loops: CDR1 KGHSH, CDR2 LQKENI. CDR3: CASSPSIYQPQHF. The DNA for the CDR3 is TGTGCCAGCTCACCCTCCATTTACCAGCCCCAGCATTTT.

This chain links TRBV2 with TRBJ2-7; possibly TRBD2 for D (5 bases). The CDR3 is made up of 14 amino acids. Trimming shortened V by 4 bases and J by 0 bases, and 10 bases separated the two germline ends. Per germline, CDR1 SNHLY and CDR2 FYNNEI. Here the CDR3 reads CASSGTFLSYEQYF. The CDR3 coding sequence is TGTGCCAGCAGTGGGACTTTCCTCTCCTACGAGCAGTACTTC.

This chain links TRBV9 with TRBJ2-2; D might be TRBD1 or TRBD2, each matching 5 bases. V was pared by 0 bases and J by 3 bases, with 12 bases between. Germline CDR1 and CDR2: SGDLS and YYNGEE. CDR3 length: 16 amino acids. The CDR3 sequence is CASSVDSGPYTGELFF. CDR3 DNA: TGTGCCAGCAGCGTAGATTCGGGGCCGTACACCGGGGAGCTGTTTTTT.

The V and J genes are TRBV10-3 and TRBJ2-5; 7 nucleotides line up with TRBD2. Germline CDR1 and CDR2: ENHRY and SYGVKD. After removal of 10 bases from V and 2 bases from J, the junction contained 16 bases not matched to a gene. The CDR3 runs 16 residues. CDR3 coding DNA: TGTGCCACGTCGGGACTACAACTAATGGGGCAAGAGACCCAGTACTTC. Amino acid sequence: CATSGLQLMGQETQYF.

CDR3 bases: TGTGCCAGCAGTTACTCTCCGGAAATCTGGAACACCATATATTTT. Amino acids: CASSYSPEIWNTIYF. The chain recombines TRBV5-6 with TRBJ1-3; D unclear. The CDR3 loop spans 15 amino acids. Germline values: CDR1 SGHDT, CDR2 YYEEEE. Between the trimmed V and J ends, which lost 5 bases and 7 bases, there was a span of 19 bases.

The chain's CDR3 is CASSEAQGYGYTF. The CDR3 nucleotides read TGTGCCAGCAGTGAAGCGCAGGGCTATGGCTACACCTTC. J is TRBJ1-2 and V is TRBV2, with D possibly being TRBD1 (5 bases). The CDR3 runs to 13 residues. Trimming stripped 0 bases from V and 4 bases from J, with 6 bases between. CDR1 SNHLY and CDR2 FYNNEI come from the germline V gene.

The chain carries TRBV7-3 and TRBJ2-2; D uncertain. Germline CDR1 SGHTA, CDR2 FQGTGA. V was trimmed by 1 base and J by 4 bases, leaving 4 bases between them. The CDR3 is 13 amino acids. The CDR3 DNA is TGTGCCAGCAGCTTAAAGGTCACCGGGGAGCTGTTTTTT. This sequence encodes CASSLKVTGELFF.

This clone was counted once. The chain employs TRBV19 and TRBJ1-4; 9 positions match TRBD1. This CDR3 has 15 residues. CDR1 and CDR2 (germline): LNHDA, SQIVND (reference sequence). Trimming removed 7 bases from V and 5 bases from J; junction bases left unmatched: 8. The CDR3 here is CASMALGTGNEKLFF. The DNA for the CDR3 is TGTGCCAGTATGGCCCTAGGGACAGGGAATGAAAAACTGTTTTTT.

The chain employs TRBV7-9 and TRBJ2-1; 9 bases are shared with TRBD1. CDR3 length: 14 amino acids. Germline V gene lookup returns CDR1 SEHNR and CDR2 FQNEAQ (reference sequence). V lost 5 bases, J lost 8 bases, and 7 bases stayed unmatched. CDR3 sequence reads: CASSARDRAHEQFF. CDR3 DNA sequence: TGTGCCAGCAGCGCGCGGGACAGGGCTCATGAGCAGTTCTTC.

The chain employs TRBV7-8 and TRBJ2-1; D possibly corresponds to TRBD1 (6 bases). Germline V CDR1 and CDR2: SGHVS, FQNEAQ. Trimming left V 0 bases short and J 0 bases short, with 6 bases between. The CDR3 extends over 15 amino acids. Here the CDR3 reads CASSLAGASYNEQFF. In nucleotides, the CDR3 is TGTGCCAGCAGCTTAGCGGGGGCCTCCTACAATGAGCAGTTCTTC.

The chain joins TRBV7-2 to TRBJ1-6; a possible D gene is TRBD1 (6 bases). Trimming cost V 1 base and J 9 bases, with 13 bases left between them. CDR1 is SGHTA, CDR2 FQGNSA, per germline. The CDR3 loop spans 15 amino acids. The CDR3 loop reads CASSLVQGSGSPLHF. CDR3 bases: TGTGCCAGCAGCTTAGTGCAGGGGAGCGGTTCACCCCTCCACTTT.

The chain uses TRBV2 and TRBJ1-1; D is uncertain. This CDR3 spans 12 amino acids. V was pared by 6 bases and J by 1 base, with 6 bases between. Germline loops: CDR1 SNHLY, CDR2 FYNNEI. This CDR3 reads CASRRQNTEAFF. For the CDR3, the DNA is TGTGCCAGCAGAAGACAGAACACTGAAGCTTTCTTT.

The J gene is TRBJ2-7, the V gene TRBV27; possible D gene TRBD1, 5 bases. Trimming left V 7 bases short and J 4 bases short, with 14 bases between. CDR3 length equals 13 residues. CDR1 and CDR2 (germline): MNHEY, SMNVEV (reference sequence). The DNA of the CDR3 is TGTGCCAGCAAGGGCCTGGGGCTATACGAGCAGTACTTC. It specifies CASKGLGLYEQYF.

This rearrangement joins TRBV2 to TRBJ2-3, with D possibly being TRBD1 or TRBD2 (6 bases each). Trimming cost V 3 bases and J 0 bases, with 7 bases left between them. There are 14 residues in the CDR3. CDR1 is SNHLY, CDR2 FYNNEI, per germline. The CDR3: CASSEGGSTDTQYF. CDR3 DNA: TGTGCCAGCAGTGAGGGGGGCAGCACAGATACGCAGTATTTT. Using reference TRBV2 and TRBJ2-3 for the parts outside the CDR3, the full variable domain is EPEVTQTPSHQVTQMGQEVILRCVPISNHLYFYWYRQILGQKVEFLVSFYNNEISEKSEIFDDQFSVERPDGSNFTLKIRSTKLEDSAMYFCASSEGGSTDTQYFGPGTRLTVL.

The chain joins TRBV6-5 to TRBJ2-7, with TRBD1 identical over 7 bases. Germline CDR1 reads MNHEY; CDR2 reads SVGAGI. V shed 6 bases and J 2 bases; nucleotides not matched to a gene: 7. The length of the CDR3 is 14 residues. DNA of the CDR3: TGTGCCAGCAGCCCGACAGGGAACGCCTACGAGCAGTACTTC. Translation gives CASSPTGNAYEQYF.

J is TRBJ1-4 and V is TRBV29-1; 10 nucleotides line up with TRBD1. Germline trimming cut 5 bases from V and 7 bases from J; bases unmatched to any gene: 4. Per the germline V gene, CDR1 is SQVTM and CDR2 is ANQGSEA. This CDR3 has 13 residues. Here the CDR3 reads CSVRQGAGEKLFF. In nucleotides, the CDR3 is TGCAGCGTTAGACAGGGGGCGGGTGAAAAACTGTTTTTT.

The V call is TRBV5-1, the J call TRBJ2-3; 8 positions match TRBD2. This CDR3 spans 16 amino acids. V lost 2 bases to trimming and J lost 4 bases; unmatched junction nucleotides: 9. CDR1 is SGHRS and CDR2 is YFSETQ in the germline V gene. The CDR3 DNA sequence: TGCGCCAGCAGCTTAGTACGGGGGGGCCCCCCAGATACGCAGTATTTT. This sequence encodes CASSLVRGGPPDTQYF.

For the CDR3, the DNA is TGTGCCAGCCAAAAGGGGCCGAACACCGGGGAGCTGTTTTTT. It yields the protein CASQKGPNTGELFF. This rearrangement joins TRBV6-5 to TRBJ2-2; possible D gene TRBD1, 5 bases. The CDR3 totals 14 residues. Germline-derived CDR1 and CDR2 are MNHEY and SVGAGI. V dropped 8 bases and J dropped 0 bases, with 10 bases sitting between them.

The chain uses TRBV2 and TRBJ2-3, with TRBD1 matching 7 bases. V dropped 4 bases and J dropped 6; count of bases not matched to a gene: 4. This CDR3 is 13 amino acids long. Germline loops: CDR1 SNHLY, CDR2 FYNNEI. The CDR3 nucleotides read TGTGCCAGCAGTGTAAACAGGGGCGATACGCAGTATTTT. Translation: CASSVNRGDTQYF.

This clone was counted a single time. J is TRBJ1-1 and V is TRBV5-1; 11 nucleotides agree with TRBD1. The CDR3 is 15 residues long. V was clipped by 0 bases and J by 4 bases; unmatched bases: 2. The germline V gene has CDR1 SGHRS and CDR2 YFSETQ. CDR3 DNA: TGCGCCAGCAGCTTGGGGGACAGGGGGATCACTGAAGCTTTCTTT. Encoded protein: CASSLGDRGITEAFF.

In DNA, the CDR3 is TGTGCCAGCCCCCGAGGGGATTTGAACACTGAAGCTTTCTTT. Protein: CASPRGDLNTEAFF. The chain links TRBV5-8 to TRBJ1-1, with a possible D match to TRBD1 (5 bases). This CDR3 spans 14 amino acids. The V end was cut by 7 bases, the J end by 0 bases, with 13 bases between. Germline V gene lookup returns CDR1 SGHTS and CDR2 YDEGEE.